Shown below are 3 T cell receptor beta chains from a single sample sequenced in a study of metastatic and nonmetastatic thyroid tumors. All patients were untreated before thyroid surgery. TCRdb recomputed clones from the PCR reads via MiXCR. The table includes around 65,000 clones, approximately 15% detected once. Material: blood. These TCRs come from a male donor with papillary thyroid cancer or a benign thyroid nodule (not recorded which). Some clones in this sample may be carry-over from other donors' samples.

This clone was recorded at least ten times. The V call is TRBV9, the J call TRBJ2-3; D is undetermined. V dropped 4 bases and J dropped 2 bases, with 17 bases sitting between them. In germline, CDR1 is SGDLS, CDR2 YYNGEE. The CDR3 contains 16 residues. For the CDR3, the DNA is TGTGCCAGCAGCATAAGGTCGGCGGCCTACACAGATACGCAGTATTTT. Translated, it gives CASSIRSAAYTDTQYF.

There are a few counts of this clone. The chain combines TRBV19 with TRBJ2-5, with TRBD1 identical over 8 bases. From germline, CDR1 is LNHDA and CDR2 SQIVND (reference sequence). This CDR3 comprises 14 residues. The V and J ends lost 5 bases and 2 bases, in that order; junction bases with no gene match: 4. The CDR3 nucleotides read TGTGCCAGTAGTCCCCGGACAGGGCAAGAGACCCAGTACTTC. Translation: CASSPRTGQETQYF.

Many counts were recorded for this clone. The chain joins TRBV4-1 to TRBJ2-7, with a tentative D call TRBD2 (7 bases). V was clipped by 1 base and J by 5 bases, with 9 bases between them. The CDR3 spans 13 residues. Germline CDR1 reads MGHRA; CDR2 reads YSYEKL. The CDR3 nucleotides read TGCGCCAGCAGCCAAGCGGGGGGCCACGAGCAGTACTTC. Translation: CASSQAGGHEQYF.